The sequence of this T cell receptor beta chain was determined in a study of cytomegalovirus exposure and HLA in healthy donors. Trimming left V 6 bases short and J 3 bases short, with 20 bases between. CDR3 length: 16 residues. CDR1 is SNHLY, CDR2 FYNNEI, per germline. Researchers ran the PCR with 60 Vbeta and 13 Jbeta primers. Produced via immunoSEQ multiplex PCR; TCRdb's table is partial and in-frame only. The profile shows approximately 200,000 clones, almost 80% of them singletons. Sequencing used PBMCs. The TCR was taken from a man younger than 35 in good health and CMV-seronegative. This rearrangement joins TRBV2 to TRBJ1-1; no firm D call. CDR3 nucleotides: TGTGCCAGCAGCTTAGCTCTGGTCGGGCGGGACACTGAAGCTTTCTTT. Translating it yields CASSLALVGRDTEAFF.